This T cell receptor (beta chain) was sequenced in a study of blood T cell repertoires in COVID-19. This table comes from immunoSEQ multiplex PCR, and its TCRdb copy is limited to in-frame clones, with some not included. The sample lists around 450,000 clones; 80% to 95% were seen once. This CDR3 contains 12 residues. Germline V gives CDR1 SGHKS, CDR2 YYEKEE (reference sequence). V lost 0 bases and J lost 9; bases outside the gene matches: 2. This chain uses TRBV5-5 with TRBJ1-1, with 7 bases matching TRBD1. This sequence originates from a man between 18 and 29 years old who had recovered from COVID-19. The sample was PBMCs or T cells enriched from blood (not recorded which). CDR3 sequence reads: CASSLGTGQAFF. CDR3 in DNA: TGTGCCAGCAGCTTGGGGACAGGCCAAGCTTTCTTT.